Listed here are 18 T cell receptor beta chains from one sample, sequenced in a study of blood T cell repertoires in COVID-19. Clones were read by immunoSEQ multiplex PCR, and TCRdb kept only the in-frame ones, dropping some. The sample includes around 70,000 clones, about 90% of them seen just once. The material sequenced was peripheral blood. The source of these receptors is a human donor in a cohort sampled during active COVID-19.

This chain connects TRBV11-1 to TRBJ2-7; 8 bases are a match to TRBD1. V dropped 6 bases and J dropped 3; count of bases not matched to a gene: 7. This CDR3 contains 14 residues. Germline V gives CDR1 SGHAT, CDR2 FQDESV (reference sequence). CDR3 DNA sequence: TGTGCCAGCAGTCCCGGGACAGGAGGCTACGAGCAGTACTTC. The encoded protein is CASSPGTGGYEQYF.

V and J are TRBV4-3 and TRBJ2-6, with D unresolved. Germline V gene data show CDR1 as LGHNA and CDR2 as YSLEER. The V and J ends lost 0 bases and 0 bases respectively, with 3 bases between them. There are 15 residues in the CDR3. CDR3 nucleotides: TGCGCCAGCAGCCAAGACAACTCTGGGGCCAACGTCCTGACTTTC. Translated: CASSQDNSGANVLTF.

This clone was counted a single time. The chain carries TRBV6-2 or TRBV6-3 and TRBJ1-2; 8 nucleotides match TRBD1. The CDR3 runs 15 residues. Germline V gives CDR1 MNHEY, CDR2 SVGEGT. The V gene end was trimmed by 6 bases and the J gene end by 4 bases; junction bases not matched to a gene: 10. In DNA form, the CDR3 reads TGTGCCAGCAGCCGTTCGGACAGGGAGGCCTATGGCTACACCTTC. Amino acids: CASSRSDREAYGYTF.

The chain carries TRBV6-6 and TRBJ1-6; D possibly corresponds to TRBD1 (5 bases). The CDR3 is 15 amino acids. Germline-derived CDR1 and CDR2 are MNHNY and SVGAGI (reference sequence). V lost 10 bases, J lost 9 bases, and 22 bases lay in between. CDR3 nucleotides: TGTGCCACCTTCACGGTGGAGGGGTTTTCTTCACCCCTCCACTTT. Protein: CATFTVEGFSSPLHF.

CDR3 nucleotides: TGTGCCAGCAGCTTAGGGCAGGGGATAGCCAAAAACATTCAGTACTTC. As protein: CASSLGQGIAKNIQYF. The V and J genes are TRBV7-2 and TRBJ2-4, with D possibly TRBD1 on 6 matching bases. The CDR3 spans 16 residues. CDR1 is SGHTA and CDR2 is FQGNSA in the germline V gene. Trimming took off 1 base at V and 0 bases at J, with 10 bases between the two ends.

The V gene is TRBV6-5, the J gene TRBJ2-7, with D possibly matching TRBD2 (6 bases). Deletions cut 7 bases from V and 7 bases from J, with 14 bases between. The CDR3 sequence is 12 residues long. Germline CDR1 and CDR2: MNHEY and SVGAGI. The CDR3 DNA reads TGTGCCAGCAAACTAGCAACGGGAGAGCAGTACTTC. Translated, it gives CASKLATGEQYF.

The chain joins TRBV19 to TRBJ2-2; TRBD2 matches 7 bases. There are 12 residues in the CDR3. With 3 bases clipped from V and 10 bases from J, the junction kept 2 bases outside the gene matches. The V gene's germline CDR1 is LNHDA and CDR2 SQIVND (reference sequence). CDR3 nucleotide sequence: TGTGCCAGTAGTATGACTAGCCAGGAGCTGTTTTTT. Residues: CASSMTSQELFF.

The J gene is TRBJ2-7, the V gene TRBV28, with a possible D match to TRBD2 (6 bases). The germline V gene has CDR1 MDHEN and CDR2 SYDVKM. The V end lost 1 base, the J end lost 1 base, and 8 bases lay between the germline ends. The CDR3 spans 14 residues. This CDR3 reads CASSLSGESYEQYF. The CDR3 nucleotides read TGTGCCAGCAGTTTATCGGGGGAGTCCTACGAGCAGTACTTC.

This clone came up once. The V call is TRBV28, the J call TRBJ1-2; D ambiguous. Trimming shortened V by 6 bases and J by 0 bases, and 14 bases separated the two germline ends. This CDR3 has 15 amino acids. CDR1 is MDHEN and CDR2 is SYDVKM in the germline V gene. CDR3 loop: CASRVPLLSNYGYTF. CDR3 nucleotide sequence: TGTGCCAGCAGAGTACCGTTACTGTCTAACTATGGCTACACCTTC.

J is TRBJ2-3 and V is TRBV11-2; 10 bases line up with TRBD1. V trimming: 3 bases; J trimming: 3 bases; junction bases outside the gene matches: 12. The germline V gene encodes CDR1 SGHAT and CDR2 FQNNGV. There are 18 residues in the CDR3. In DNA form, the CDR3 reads TGTGCCAGCAGCTTTCCCCGGGACAGGGGTATTGGGACAGATACGCAGTATTTT. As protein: CASSFPRDRGIGTDTQYF.

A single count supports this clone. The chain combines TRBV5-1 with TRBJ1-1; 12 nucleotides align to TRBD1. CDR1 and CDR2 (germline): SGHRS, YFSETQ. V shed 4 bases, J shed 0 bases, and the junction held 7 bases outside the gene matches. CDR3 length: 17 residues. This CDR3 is CASSRDRGPDLNTEAFF. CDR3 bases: TGCGCCAGCAGCCGGGACAGGGGGCCGGACTTGAACACTGAAGCTTTCTTT.

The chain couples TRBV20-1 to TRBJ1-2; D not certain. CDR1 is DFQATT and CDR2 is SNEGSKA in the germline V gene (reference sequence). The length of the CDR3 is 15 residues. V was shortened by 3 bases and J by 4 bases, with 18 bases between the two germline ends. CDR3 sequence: CSASEQAVAGYGYTF. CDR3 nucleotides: TGCAGTGCTAGTGAGCAGGCGGTCGCGGGCTATGGCTACACCTTC.

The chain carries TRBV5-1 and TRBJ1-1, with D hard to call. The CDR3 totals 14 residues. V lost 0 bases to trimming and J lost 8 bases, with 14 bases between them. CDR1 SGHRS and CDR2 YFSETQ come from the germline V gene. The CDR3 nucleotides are TGCGCCAGCAGCTTGGCCATTGGAGAGACGGAAGCTTTCTTT. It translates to CASSLAIGETEAFF.

The CDR3, as DNA: TGTGCCAGCAGTTATGAAGGACACTCTGGGGCCAACGTCCTGACTTTC. Translated: CASSYEGHSGANVLTF. The rearrangement uses TRBV6-6 and TRBJ2-6; perhaps TRBD1 as D (5 bases). Per the germline V gene, CDR1 is MNHNY and CDR2 is SVGAGI (reference sequence). CDR3 length equals 16 residues. V was pared by 3 bases and J by 0 bases, with 9 bases between.

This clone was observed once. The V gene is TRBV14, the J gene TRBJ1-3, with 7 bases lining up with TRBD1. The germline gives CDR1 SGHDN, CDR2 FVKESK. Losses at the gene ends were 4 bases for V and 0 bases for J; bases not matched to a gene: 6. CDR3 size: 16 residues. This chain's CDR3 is CASSLWTGHSGNTIYF. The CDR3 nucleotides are TGTGCCAGCAGCCTCTGGACAGGCCACTCTGGAAACACCATATATTTT.

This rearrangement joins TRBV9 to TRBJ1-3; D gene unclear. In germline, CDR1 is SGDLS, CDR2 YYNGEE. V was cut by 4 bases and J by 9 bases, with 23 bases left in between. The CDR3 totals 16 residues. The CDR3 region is CASSPQTRTGVGTIYF. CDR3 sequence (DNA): TGTGCCAGCAGCCCCCAGACCCGGACCGGGGTGGGCACCATATATTTT.

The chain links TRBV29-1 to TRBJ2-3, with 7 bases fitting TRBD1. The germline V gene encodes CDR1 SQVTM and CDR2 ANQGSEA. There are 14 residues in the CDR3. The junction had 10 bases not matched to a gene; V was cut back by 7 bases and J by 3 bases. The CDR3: CSAEGAGRTDTQYF. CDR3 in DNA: TGCAGCGCCGAGGGGGCAGGGCGGACAGATACGCAGTATTTT.

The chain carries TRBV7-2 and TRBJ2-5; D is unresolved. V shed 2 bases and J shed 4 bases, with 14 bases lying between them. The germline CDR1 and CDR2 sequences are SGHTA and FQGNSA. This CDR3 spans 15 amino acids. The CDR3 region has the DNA TGTGCCAGCAGCTTATCCATGCTAGATACAGAGACCCAGTACTTC. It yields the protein CASSLSMLDTETQYF.